This TCR beta chain was sequenced during a study of blood T cell repertoires in COVID-19. Turning to the study itself: COVID-19 samples from acute and convalescent phases originated in the United States, Italy and Spain. T cells, B-cell-depleted T cells, or PBMCs supplied cDNA or gDNA.

Authors' data handling: Nucleated cell counts were estimated from reference gene primer amplification. TCRdb's table, derived via immunoSEQ multiplex PCR, lists solely in-frame clones and lacks some. From that table come the V and J calls and clone size; the DNA was used to work out D and trimming. The table includes about 91,000 clones, about 80% detected once. Germline trimming cut 4 bases from V and 4 bases from J; bases unmatched to any gene: 3. Germline CDR1 and CDR2: MNHEY and SVGAGI. The CDR3 loop spans 13 amino acids. This sequence joins TRBV6-5 and TRBJ1-2; the match to TRBD1 covers 7 bases. This clonotype was obtained from a man aged 65 to 85 with acute or convalescent COVID-19. The sequencing input was peripheral blood. The CDR3: CASSLGQVYGYTF. DNA for the CDR3: TGTGCCAGCAGTTTAGGACAGGTCTATGGCTACACCTTC.